The present TCR beta chain was sequenced within a study of cytomegalovirus exposure and HLA in healthy donors. Regarding the study as a whole: Rarity held for most TCR sequences, but there were some public TCRs that occurred in many donors. Later, TCR association rates were found to vary by HLA locus, highest for DRB1 and lowest for HLA-C. In a later analysis, V- and J-gene trimming of beta chains associated with a DCLRE1C missense variant, replicated independently. The authors enumerated some 160 TCR beta chains as linked to cytomegalovirus.

A remark on this clone: The antigen remains unidentified.

PCR primers comprised 60 Vbeta and 13 Jbeta primers. Using immunoSEQ multiplex PCR, the repertoire was profiled, and TCRdb retains in-frame clones only, with some absent. This table has about 170,000 clones, about four fifths appearing once. J was trimmed by 2 bases and V by 5 bases; bases with no gene match: 5. This CDR3 is built from 14 residues. Germline CDR1 and CDR2: SNHLY and FYNNEI. This receptor was obtained from a woman aged 45-65 years in good health and CMV-seronegative. Sequencing was done on a sample of PBMCs. The rearrangement joins TRBV2 to TRBJ2-7; 8 positions match TRBD2. The CDR3 loop reads CASSPGTSPYEQYF. The CDR3 DNA reads TGTGCCAGCAGTCCCGGGACTAGTCCCTACGAGCAGTACTTC.